What follows are 2 T cell receptor beta chains derived from one specimen sequenced in a study of T cells in Graves' hyperthyroidism and ophthalmopathy. What was amplified from RNA transcripts were TCR beta CDR3 regions. The HTBI primer set was used in a first-round RT-PCR of the TCR CDR3. From the multiplex PCR reads, TCRdb called clonotypes with MiXCR, one entry per CDR3 protein. The data contain fewer than 400,000 distinct CDR3 sequences, more than 15% of them singletons. Sequenced sample: blood. All receptors derive from a woman under 30 with Graves' hyperthyroidism that later progressed to Graves' ophthalmopathy.

This clonotype was detected many times. The rearrangement uses TRBV5-6 and TRBJ2-1; 9 bases line up with TRBD1. The CDR3 runs to 15 residues. Trimming took 4 bases from V and 8 from J; bases not matched to a gene: 10. Germline-derived CDR1 and CDR2 are SGHDT and YYEEEE. The CDR3 is CASSLRDRVSDEQFF. The CDR3 nucleotides are TGTGCCAGCAGCCTACGGGACAGGGTTTCAGATGAGCAGTTCTTC.

This clonotype was seen only a few times. The V gene is TRBV20-1, the J gene TRBJ2-7; 11 positions agree with TRBD1. Unmatched junction bases numbered 25, after V lost 6 bases and J lost 3 bases. From germline, CDR1 is DFQATT and CDR2 SNEGSKA (reference sequence). This CDR3 contains 20 residues. This chain's CDR3 is CSATMAPGTGGSGSVYEQYF. The CDR3 DNA sequence: TGCAGTGCAACCATGGCCCCCGGGACAGGGGGATCCGGGAGTGTCTACGAGCAGTACTTC.